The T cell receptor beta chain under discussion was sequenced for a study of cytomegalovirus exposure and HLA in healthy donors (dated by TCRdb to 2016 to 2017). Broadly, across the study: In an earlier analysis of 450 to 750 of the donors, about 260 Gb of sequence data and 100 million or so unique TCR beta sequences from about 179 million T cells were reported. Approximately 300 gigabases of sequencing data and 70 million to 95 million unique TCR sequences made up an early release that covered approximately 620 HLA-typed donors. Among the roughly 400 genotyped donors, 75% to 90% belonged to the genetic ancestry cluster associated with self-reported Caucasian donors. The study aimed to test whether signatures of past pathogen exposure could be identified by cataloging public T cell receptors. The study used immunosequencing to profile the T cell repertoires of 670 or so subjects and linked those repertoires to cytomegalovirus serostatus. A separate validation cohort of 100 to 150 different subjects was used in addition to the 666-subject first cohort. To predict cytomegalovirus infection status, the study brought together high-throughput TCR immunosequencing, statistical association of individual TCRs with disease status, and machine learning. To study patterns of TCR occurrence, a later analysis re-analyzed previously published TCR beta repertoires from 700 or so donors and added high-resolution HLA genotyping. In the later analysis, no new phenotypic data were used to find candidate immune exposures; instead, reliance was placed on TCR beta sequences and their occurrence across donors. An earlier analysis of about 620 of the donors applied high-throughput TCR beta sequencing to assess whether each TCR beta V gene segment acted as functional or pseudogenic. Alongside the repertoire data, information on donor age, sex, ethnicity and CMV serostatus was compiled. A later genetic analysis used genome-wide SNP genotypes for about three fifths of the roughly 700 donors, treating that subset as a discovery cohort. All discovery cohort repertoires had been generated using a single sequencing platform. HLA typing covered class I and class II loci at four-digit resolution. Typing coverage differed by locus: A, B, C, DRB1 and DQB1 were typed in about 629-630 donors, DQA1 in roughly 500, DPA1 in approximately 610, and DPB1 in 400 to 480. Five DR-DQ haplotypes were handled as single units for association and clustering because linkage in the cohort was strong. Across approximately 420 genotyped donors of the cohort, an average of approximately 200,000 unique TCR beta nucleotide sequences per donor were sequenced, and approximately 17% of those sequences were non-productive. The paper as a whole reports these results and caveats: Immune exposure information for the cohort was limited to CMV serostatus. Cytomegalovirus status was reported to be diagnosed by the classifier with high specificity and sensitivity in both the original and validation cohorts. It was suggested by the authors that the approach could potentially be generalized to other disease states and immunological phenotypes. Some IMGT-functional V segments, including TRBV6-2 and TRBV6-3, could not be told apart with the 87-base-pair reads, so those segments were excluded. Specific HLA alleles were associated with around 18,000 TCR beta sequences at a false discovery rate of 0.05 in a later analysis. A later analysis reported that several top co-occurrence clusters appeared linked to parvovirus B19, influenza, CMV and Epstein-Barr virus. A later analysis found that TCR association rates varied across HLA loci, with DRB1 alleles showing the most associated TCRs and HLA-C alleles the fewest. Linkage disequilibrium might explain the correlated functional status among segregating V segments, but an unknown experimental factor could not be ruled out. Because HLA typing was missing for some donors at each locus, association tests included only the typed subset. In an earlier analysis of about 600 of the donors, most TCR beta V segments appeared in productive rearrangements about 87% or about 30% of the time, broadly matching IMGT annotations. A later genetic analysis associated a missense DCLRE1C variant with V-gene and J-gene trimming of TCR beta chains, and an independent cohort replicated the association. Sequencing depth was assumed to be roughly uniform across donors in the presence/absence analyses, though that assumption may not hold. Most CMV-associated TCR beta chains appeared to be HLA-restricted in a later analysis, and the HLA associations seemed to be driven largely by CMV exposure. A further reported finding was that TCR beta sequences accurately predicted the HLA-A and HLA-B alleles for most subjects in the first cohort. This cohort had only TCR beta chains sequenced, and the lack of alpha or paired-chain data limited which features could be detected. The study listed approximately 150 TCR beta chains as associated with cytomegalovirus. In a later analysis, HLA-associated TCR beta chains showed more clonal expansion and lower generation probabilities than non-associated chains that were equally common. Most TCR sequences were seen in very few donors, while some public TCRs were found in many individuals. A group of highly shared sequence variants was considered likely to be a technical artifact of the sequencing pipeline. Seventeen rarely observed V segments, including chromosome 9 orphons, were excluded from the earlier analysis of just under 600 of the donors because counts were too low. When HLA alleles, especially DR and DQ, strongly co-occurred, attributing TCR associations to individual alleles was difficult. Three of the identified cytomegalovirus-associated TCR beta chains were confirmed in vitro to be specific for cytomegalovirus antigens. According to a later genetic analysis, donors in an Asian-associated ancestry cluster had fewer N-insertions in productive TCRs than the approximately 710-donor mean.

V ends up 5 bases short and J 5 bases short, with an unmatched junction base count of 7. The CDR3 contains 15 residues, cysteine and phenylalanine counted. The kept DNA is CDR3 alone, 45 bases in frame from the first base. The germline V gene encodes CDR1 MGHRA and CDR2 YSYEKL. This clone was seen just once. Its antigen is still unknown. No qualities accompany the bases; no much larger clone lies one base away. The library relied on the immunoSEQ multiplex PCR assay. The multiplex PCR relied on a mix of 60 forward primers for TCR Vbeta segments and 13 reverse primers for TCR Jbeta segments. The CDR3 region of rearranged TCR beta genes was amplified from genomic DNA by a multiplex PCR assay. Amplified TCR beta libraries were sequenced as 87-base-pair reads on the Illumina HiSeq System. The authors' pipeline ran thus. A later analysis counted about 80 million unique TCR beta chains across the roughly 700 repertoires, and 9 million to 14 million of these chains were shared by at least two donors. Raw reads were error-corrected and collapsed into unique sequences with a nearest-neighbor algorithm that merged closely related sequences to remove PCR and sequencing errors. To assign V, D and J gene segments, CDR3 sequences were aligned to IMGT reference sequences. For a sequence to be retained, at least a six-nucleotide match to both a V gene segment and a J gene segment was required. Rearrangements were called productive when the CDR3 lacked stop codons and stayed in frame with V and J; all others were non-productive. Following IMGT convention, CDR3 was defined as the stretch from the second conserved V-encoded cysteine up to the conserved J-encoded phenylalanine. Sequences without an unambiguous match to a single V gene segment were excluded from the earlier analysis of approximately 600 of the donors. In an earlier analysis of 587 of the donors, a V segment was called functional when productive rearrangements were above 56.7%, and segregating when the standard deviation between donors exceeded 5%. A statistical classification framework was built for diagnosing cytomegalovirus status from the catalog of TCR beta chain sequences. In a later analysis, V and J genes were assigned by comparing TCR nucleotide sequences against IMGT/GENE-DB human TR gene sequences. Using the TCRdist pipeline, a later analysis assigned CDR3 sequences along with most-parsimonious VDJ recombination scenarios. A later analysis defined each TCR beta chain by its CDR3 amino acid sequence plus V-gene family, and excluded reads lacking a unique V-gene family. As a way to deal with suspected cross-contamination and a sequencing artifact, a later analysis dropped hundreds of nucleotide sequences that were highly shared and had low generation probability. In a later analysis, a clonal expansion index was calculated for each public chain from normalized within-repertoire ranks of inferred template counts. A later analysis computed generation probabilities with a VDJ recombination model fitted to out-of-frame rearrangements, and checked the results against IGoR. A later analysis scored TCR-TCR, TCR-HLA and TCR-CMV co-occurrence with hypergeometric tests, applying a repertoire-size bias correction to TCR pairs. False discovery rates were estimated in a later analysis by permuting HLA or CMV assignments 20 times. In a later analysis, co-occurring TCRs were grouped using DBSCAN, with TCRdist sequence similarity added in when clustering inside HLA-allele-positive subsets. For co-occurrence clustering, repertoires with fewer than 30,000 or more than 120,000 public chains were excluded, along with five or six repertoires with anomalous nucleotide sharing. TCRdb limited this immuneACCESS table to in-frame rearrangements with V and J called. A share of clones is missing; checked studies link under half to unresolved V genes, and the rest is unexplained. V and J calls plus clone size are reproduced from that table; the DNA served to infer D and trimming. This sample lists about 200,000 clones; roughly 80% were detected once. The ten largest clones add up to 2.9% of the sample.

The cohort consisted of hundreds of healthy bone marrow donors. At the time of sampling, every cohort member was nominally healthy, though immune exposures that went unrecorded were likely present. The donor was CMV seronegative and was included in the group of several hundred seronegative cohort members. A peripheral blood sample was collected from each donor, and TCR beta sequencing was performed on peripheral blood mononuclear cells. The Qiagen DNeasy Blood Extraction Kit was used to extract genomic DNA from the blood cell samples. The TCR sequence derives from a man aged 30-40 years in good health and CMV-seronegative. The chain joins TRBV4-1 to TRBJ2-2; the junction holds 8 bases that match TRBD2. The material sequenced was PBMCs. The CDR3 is CASSRAGARTGELFF. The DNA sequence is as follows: TGCGCCAGCAGCAGAGCGGGGGCCCGAACCGGGGAGCTGTTTTTT.